These 20 T cell receptor beta chains came from one sample sequenced in a study of neurological immune-mediated disorders. One entry per CDR3 protein, called by TCRdb with MiXCR from the 5' RACE reads. This sample has more than 75,000 distinct CDR3 sequences, with 9% to 12% found just once. Sample: PBMCs. Source of these receptors: a man in his forties in good health.

This clonotype was detected ten times or more. J is TRBJ1-2 and V is TRBV6-5, with D perhaps matching TRBD1 (5 bases). With 3 bases removed from V and 8 bases from J, the gap between germline ends came to 22 bases. Germline loops: CDR1 MNHEY, CDR2 SVGAGI. This CDR3 contains 16 residues. This chain's CDR3 is CASSYAPWGRGEGYTF. The CDR3 DNA is TGTGCCAGCAGTTATGCCCCTTGGGGCAGAGGTGAAGGCTACACCTTC.

At least ten counts were recorded for this clonotype. This chain links TRBV27 with TRBJ2-3, with D maybe TRBD2 (6 bases). Germline V CDR1 and CDR2: MNHEY, SMNVEV (reference sequence). The CDR3 has 13 amino acids. V lost 2 bases to trimming and J lost 3 bases, with 6 bases between them. The CDR3 is CASSLAGTDTQYF. CDR3 in DNA: TGTGCCAGCAGTTTAGCGGGAACAGATACGCAGTATTTT.

This clonotype was observed a few times. Because the CDR3 is missing its conserved closing phenylalanine or tryptophan, this is likely a read error. No DNA is shown, since the ends of the CDR3 on it are uncertain; the CDR3 is the one TCRdb lists. The chain couples TRBV14 to TRBJ2-7; no check of the table's D call, TRBD2, against the DNA was made. Germline CDR1 SGHDN, CDR2 FVKESK. The CDR3 has 12 residues if both end residues are counted. The CDR3 sequence is CASSPSGRAAVL.

Many counts were recorded for this clonotype. The chain combines TRBV20-1 with TRBJ2-4; TRBD1 matches 8 bases. The length of the CDR3 is 17 residues. Germline loops: CDR1 DFQATT, CDR2 SNEGSKA (reference sequence). Trimming cost V 5 bases and J 0 bases; bases outside gene matches: 12. CDR3: CSAPRTGKVLAKNIQYF. The CDR3 DNA is TGCAGTGCTCCTCGGACAGGGAAAGTCCTAGCCAAAAACATTCAGTACTTC.

At least ten counts were recorded for this clonotype. The rearrangement uses TRBV18 and TRBJ1-2; D is ambiguous. This CDR3 is built from 13 residues. The germline V gene has CDR1 KGHSH and CDR2 LQKENI. With 3 bases removed from V and 1 base from J, the gap between germline ends came to 6 bases. The CDR3 reads CASSPEGNYGYTF. CDR3 nucleotides: TGTGCCAGCTCACCGGAGGGTAACTATGGCTACACCTTC. Together with reference TRBV18 and TRBJ1-2, the CDR3 gives the full variable domain: NAGVMQNPRHLVRRRGQEARLRCSPMKGHSHVYWYRQLPEEGLKFMVYLQKENIIDESGMPKERFSAEFPKEGPSILRIQQVVRGDSAAYFCASSPEGNYGYTFGSGTRLTVV.

This clonotype appeared many times. The chain recombines TRBV7-2 with TRBJ1-4, with TRBD1 as a possible D gene (6 bases). Per the germline V gene, CDR1 is SGHTA and CDR2 is FQGNSA. With 5 bases removed from V and 10 bases from J, the gap between germline ends came to 11 bases. CDR3 length: 12 residues. Written as DNA, the CDR3 is TGTGCCAGCAGCACCCCGGGGGCAAAACTGTTTTTT. Protein sequence: CASSTPGAKLFF.

At least ten counts were recorded for this clonotype. The chain employs TRBV12-3 or TRBV12-4 and TRBJ1-1; D not certain. This CDR3 is 13 amino acids long. The V end was cut by 5 bases, the J end by 0 bases, with 7 bases between. DNA of the CDR3: TGTGCCAGCAGTCCTAGGATGAACACTGAAGCTTTCTTT. Translated, it gives CASSPRMNTEAFF.

This clonotype was counted at least ten times. The chain carries TRBV24-1 and TRBJ2-1; 7 positions match TRBD1. The CDR3 runs 14 residues. The germline CDR1 and CDR2 sequences are KGHDR and SFDVKD. The trim removed 5 bases at V and 7 bases at J, leaving 7 bases unmatched. The CDR3 DNA is TGTGCCACCAGTGCCTCGACAGGGAAAAATGAGCAGTTCTTC. Encoded protein: CATSASTGKNEQFF.

The chain couples TRBV13 to TRBJ2-3; D perhaps matches TRBD2 (6 bases). Germline values: CDR1 PRHDT, CDR2 FYEKMQ (reference sequence). Trimming removed 5 bases at V and 6 bases at J, with 24 bases between. This CDR3 is built from 17 residues. The CDR3: CASSPNPGVETGDTQYF. The CDR3 DNA sequence: TGTGCCAGCAGCCCAAATCCGGGGGTCGAAACCGGCGATACGCAGTATTTT.

This clonotype was seen ten or more times. V and J are TRBV5-1 and TRBJ2-1; D not resolved. Germline V CDR1 and CDR2: SGHRS, YFSETQ. V was trimmed by 4 bases and J by 1 base, leaving 9 bases between them. The CDR3 loop spans 14 amino acids. CDR3 sequence reads: CASSPDISYNEQFF. The CDR3 DNA sequence: TGCGCCAGCAGCCCCGACATTTCCTACAATGAGCAGTTCTTC.

This clonotype was counted many times. The chain carries TRBV29-1 and TRBJ2-5; 10 nucleotides agree with TRBD1. The CDR3 sequence is 14 residues long. The ends lost 1 base at V and 8 bases at J; junction bases unmatched: 7. From germline, CDR1 is SQVTM and CDR2 ANQGSEA. CDR3 DNA sequence: TGCAGCGTTGAAGGGACAGGGGGTCTCCCTACCCAGTACTTC. It yields the protein CSVEGTGGLPTQYF. Looking up the rest from reference TRBV29-1 and TRBJ2-5 gives the full variable domain: SAVISQKPSRDICQRGTSLTIQCQVDSQVTMMFWYRQQPGQSLTLIATANQGSEATYESGFVIDKFPISRPNLTFSTLTVSNMSPEDSSIYLCSVEGTGGLPTQYFGPGTRLLVL.

The sample holds many counts of this clonotype. This chain joins TRBV12-3 or TRBV12-4 and TRBJ2-3; 10 nucleotides match TRBD1. The CDR3 runs 16 residues. With 6 bases clipped from V and 4 bases from J, the junction kept 10 bases outside the gene matches. DNA for the CDR3: TGTGCCAGCAGGGACCGGGACAGGGGTCTCTCAGATACGCAGTATTTT. Translated: CASRDRDRGLSDTQYF.

This clonotype has ten or more counts. The V call is TRBV10-3, the J call TRBJ1-5; no clear D gene. CDR1 is ENHRY, CDR2 SYGVKD, per germline. The CDR3 totals 16 residues. Trimming took off 0 bases at V and 0 bases at J, with 9 bases between the two ends. The CDR3 loop is CAISESPAGSNQPQHF. The CDR3 nucleotides are TGTGCCATCAGTGAGTCCCCGGCAGGTAGCAATCAGCCCCAGCATTTT.

This clonotype showed up many times. The J gene is TRBJ1-5, the V gene TRBV6-5; the match to TRBD1 covers 8 bases. Germline assignment: CDR1 MNHEY and CDR2 SVGAGI. J lost 4 bases, V lost 5 bases, and 7 bases had no gene match. This CDR3 contains 15 residues. The CDR3 protein is CASSPGQGPNQPQHF. The CDR3 DNA sequence: TGTGCCAGCAGTCCCGGACAGGGTCCGAATCAGCCCCAGCATTTT.

Many counts were recorded for this clonotype. V usage is TRBV20-1 and J usage is TRBJ1-5; unclear D gene. Per the germline V gene, CDR1 is DFQATT and CDR2 is SNEGSKA (reference sequence). Trimming removed 0 bases from V and 0 bases from J, with 6 bases in between. CDR3 length: 14 residues. For the CDR3, the DNA is TGCAGTGCTAGAGACCCTTATAGCAATCAGCCCCAGCATTTT. It yields the protein CSARDPYSNQPQHF.

This clonotype has at least ten counts. CDR3 residues: CASSPIRGIGNTIYF. CDR3 DNA: TGTGCCAGCAGTCCAATCAGGGGGATAGGAAACACCATATATTTT. The chain employs TRBV6-5 and TRBJ1-3, with 7 nucleotides matching TRBD1. Germline loops: CDR1 MNHEY, CDR2 SVGAGI. After removal of 5 bases from V and 4 bases from J, the junction contained 8 bases not matched to a gene. The CDR3 totals 15 residues.

This clonotype was counted at least ten times. The V and J genes are TRBV6-6 and TRBJ2-1; D unresolved. The V end lost 11 bases, the J end lost 0 bases, and 14 bases lay between the germline ends. CDR1 and CDR2 from the germline V gene are MNHNY and SVGAGI (reference sequence). The CDR3 sequence is 14 residues long. The CDR3 loop is CAGALGSSYNEQFF. As DNA, the CDR3 is TGTGCCGGAGCCTTGGGTAGCTCCTACAATGAGCAGTTCTTC.

This clonotype has at least ten counts. The chain couples TRBV5-1 to TRBJ2-7; D is ambiguous. V shed 0 bases and J shed 2 bases, with 3 bases lying between them. The CDR3 has 12 amino acids. Germline CDR1 is SGHRS and CDR2 is YFSETQ. The DNA for the CDR3 is TGCGCCAGCAGCTTGGAGCCCTACGAGCAGTACTTC. Its translation: CASSLEPYEQYF.

Points on this clonotype: A clone one base away is much larger, so this may be a read error. This chain uses TRBV5-1 with TRBJ2-4; D is unclear. The CDR3 is 15 amino acids. With 4 bases removed from V and 4 bases from J, the gap between germline ends came to 15 bases. CDR1 and CDR2 from the germline V gene are SGHRS and YFSETQ. This CDR3 is CASSPVGQEKNIQYF. CDR3 sequence (DNA): TGCGCCAGCAGCCCCGTTGGGCAGGAGAAAAACATTCAGTACTTC. The complete variable domain, with remaining parts taken from reference TRBV5-1 and TRBJ2-4, reads KAGVTQTPRYLIKTRGQQVTLSCSPISGHRSVSWYQQTPGQGLQFLFEYFSETQRNKGNFPGRFSGRQFSNSRSEMNVSTLELGDSALYLCASSPVGQEKNIQYFGAGTRLSVL.

Comments on this clonotype: A much larger clone lies one base from this, so it may be a read error. J is TRBJ2-7 and V is TRBV11-2; D might be TRBD1 (6 bases). Germline assignment: CDR1 SGHAT and CDR2 FQNNGV. There are 14 residues in the CDR3. CDR3: CASSPRQANYEHYF. The CDR3 region has the DNA TGTGCCAGCAGCCCTCGACAGGCGAACTACGAGCATTACTTC.